This T cell receptor (beta chain) was recovered during a study of PD-1 blockade in classical Hodgkin lymphoma. Brentuximab vedotin exposure varied among the patients, all of whom had relapsed after autologous stem cell transplantation. The method was immunoSEQ multiplex PCR; TCRdb's version includes in-frame clones alone and lacks a portion of them. Of tens of thousands of clones listed, 88% are singletons. Germline V lookup: CDR1 MNHEY, CDR2 SMNVEV (reference sequence). This CDR3 is 16 amino acids long. Trimming took off 2 bases at V and 0 bases at J, with 11 bases between the two ends. As for this clone: Its antigen is as yet unknown.

Study outcomes and limitations: Researchers reported that CD4+ TCR diversity, though not CD8+, rose significantly by C4D1. Baseline diversity resembling that of newly diagnosed patients was seen in complete responders.

The chain employs TRBV27 and TRBJ2-1; D not certain. This specimen was peripheral blood mononuclear cells (PBMCs), taken before the second cycle of nivolumab. The clonotype was recovered from a human donor with classical Hodgkin lymphoma. CDR3: CASSLDPGSSYNEQFF. CDR3 coding DNA: TGTGCCAGCAGTTTAGATCCGGGTTCCTCCTACAATGAGCAGTTCTTC.